Detailed here is one T cell receptor (beta chain). Its antigen has not been determined. No base qualities exist here, and no much larger clone lies one base off it. The source of the sample is a study of immune evolution from preneoplasia to lung adenocarcinoma (dated by TCRdb to the early 2020s). About the study as a whole: HLA loss of heterozygosity was seen in roughly 7%, 15% and 33% of AIS, MIA and ADC lesions, and in no AAH lesions. The study combined immune gene expression, TCR sequencing and multiplex immunofluorescence to profile immune contexture across lung adenocarcinoma precursors and invasive adenocarcinoma. Resected precursor lesions (AAH, AIS, MIA) and invasive adenocarcinomas were compared with paired morphologically normal lung tissue. Sample size was based on specimen availability rather than a prior power calculation. The immune data were integrated with whole exome sequencing and methylation data obtained from the same cohort of nodules. A total of 50 to 55 patients with pulmonary nodules who underwent surgical resection were included in the overall cohort. TCR sequencing data came from 50 to 55 patients. According to the study, roughly 100 samples were used for TCR sequencing. POLYSOLVER was used to infer class I HLA alleles from exome data, and LOHHLA was used to detect allele-specific HLA loss.

Trimming costs V 5 bases and J 2 bases, and their ends lie 17 bases apart. The germline V gene provides CDR1 SGDLS and CDR2 YYNGEE. From its cysteine to its phenylalanine, the CDR3 spans 16 amino acids. Only the CDR3 region is kept as DNA, spanning 48 bases read in frame from base 1. Between the mid-2010s and the late 2010s, the patients underwent resection in either Japan or China. The histologic diagnosis of each case was independently confirmed on H&E slides by two lung cancer pathologists. Macro-dissection after pathologic assessment enriched premalignant or tumor cells for nucleic acid extraction. FFPE tissue was used for DNA isolation with the AllPrep DNA/RNA FFPE Kit. Using the immunoSEQ hsTCRbeta Kit, TCR beta CDR3 regions were sequenced from DNA. In the original analysis: The ImmunoSEQ Analyzer was used to analyse the TCR sequencing data. T cell clonality was defined as 1 minus Pielou's evenness, calculated on productive rearrangements. The inverse Simpson index, applied to productive templates, was used to measure T cell diversity. T cell density was defined as TCR beta template counts normalized to usable DNA, with usable DNA estimated by amplification and sequencing of housekeeping genes. Two-sided Kruskal-Wallis tests were used to compare TCR metrics between histologic stages. Not all clones reach the TCRdb copy of this immuneACCESS table, which keeps in-frame sequences only. Checked studies attribute under half of the gap to unresolved V genes and leave the rest unexplained. The DNA was the basis for D and trimming; V, J and clone size are from that table. Recorded for this sample are under 8,500 clones; approximately 79% of them occurred a single time. The ten largest clones capture roughly 6% of the sample.

Findings and caveats that apply to the study as a whole: The highest top T cell clone frequencies were observed in normal lung, and a progressive decrease in top T cell clone frequencies appeared to occur from AAH through AIS, MIA and invasive adenocarcinoma. The highest T cell clonality was observed in KRAS-mutant nodules compared with EGFR-mutant or double wild-type lesions. The findings reflected association rather than direct causation, and larger cohorts with long-term follow-up and longitudinal biopsies were considered necessary. Normal lung showed the highest clonality, whereas later-stage lesions appeared to have higher T cell density and diversity but lower clonality. All patients were from Japan and China, so applicability to Western populations was uncertain.

Sequencing input: FFPE minimally invasive lung adenocarcinoma tissue. What the cell subset or site label conveys for this sample: micro-invasive lung adenocarcinoma (MIA). The chain is made from TRBV9 and TRBJ1-5; a weak D assignment points to TRBD1 (6 bases agree). This TCR was recovered from a person aged 50-70 years with lung adenocarcinoma. The CDR3 here reads CASSPSGGEGNQPQHF. The DNA sequence follows: TGTGCCAGCAGTCCCTCGGGGGGCGAGGGCAATCAGCCCCAGCATTTT.